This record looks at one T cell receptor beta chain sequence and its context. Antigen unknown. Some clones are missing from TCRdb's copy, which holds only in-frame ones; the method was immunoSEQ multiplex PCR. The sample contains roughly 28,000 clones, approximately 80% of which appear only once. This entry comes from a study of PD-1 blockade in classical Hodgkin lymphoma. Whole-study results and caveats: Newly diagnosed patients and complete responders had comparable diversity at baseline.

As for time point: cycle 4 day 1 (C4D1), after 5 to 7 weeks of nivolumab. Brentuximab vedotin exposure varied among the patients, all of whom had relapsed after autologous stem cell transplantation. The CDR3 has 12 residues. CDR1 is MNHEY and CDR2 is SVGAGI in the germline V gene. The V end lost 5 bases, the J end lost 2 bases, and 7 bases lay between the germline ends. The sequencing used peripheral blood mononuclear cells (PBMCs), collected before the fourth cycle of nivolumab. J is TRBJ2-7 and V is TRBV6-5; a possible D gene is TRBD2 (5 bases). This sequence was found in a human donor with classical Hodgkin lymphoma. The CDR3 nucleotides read TGTGCCAGCAGTGCCGGGACCTACGAGCAGTACTTC. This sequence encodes CASSAGTYEQYF.